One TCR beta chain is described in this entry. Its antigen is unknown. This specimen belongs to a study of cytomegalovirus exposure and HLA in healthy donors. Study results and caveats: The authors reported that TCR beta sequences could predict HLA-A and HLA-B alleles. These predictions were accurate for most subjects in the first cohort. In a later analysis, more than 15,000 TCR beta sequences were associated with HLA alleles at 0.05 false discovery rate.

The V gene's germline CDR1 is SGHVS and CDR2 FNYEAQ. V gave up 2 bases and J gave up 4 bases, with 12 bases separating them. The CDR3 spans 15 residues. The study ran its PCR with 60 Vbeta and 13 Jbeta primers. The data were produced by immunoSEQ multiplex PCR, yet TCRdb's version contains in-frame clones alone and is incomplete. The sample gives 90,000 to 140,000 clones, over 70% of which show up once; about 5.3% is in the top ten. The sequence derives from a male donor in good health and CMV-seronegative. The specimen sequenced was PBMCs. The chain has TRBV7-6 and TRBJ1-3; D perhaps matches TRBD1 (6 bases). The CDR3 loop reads CASSLSDSLGNTIYF. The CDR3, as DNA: TGTGCCAGCAGCTTATCGGACAGCTTGGGAAACACCATATATTTT.